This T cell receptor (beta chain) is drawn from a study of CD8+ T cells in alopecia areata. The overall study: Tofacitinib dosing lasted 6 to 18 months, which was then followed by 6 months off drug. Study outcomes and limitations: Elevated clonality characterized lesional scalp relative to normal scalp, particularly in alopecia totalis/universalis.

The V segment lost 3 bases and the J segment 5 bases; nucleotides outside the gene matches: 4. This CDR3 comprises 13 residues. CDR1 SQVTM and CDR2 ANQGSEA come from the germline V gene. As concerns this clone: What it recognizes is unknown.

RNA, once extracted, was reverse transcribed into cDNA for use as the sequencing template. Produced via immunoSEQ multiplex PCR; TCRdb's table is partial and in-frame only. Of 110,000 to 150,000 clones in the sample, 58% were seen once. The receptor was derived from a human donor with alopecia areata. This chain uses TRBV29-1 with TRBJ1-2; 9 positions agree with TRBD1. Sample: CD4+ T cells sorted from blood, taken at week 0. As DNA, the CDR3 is TGCAGCGTTGAGCCGGGACAGGGATATGGCTACACCTTC. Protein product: CSVEPGQGYGYTF.